This TCR beta chain came from a study of shared clonotypes between healthy human individuals. Some clones are missing from TCRdb's copy, which holds only in-frame ones; the method was immunoSEQ multiplex PCR. The sample shows about 2.4 million clones, under 95% of them seen only once. The V gene lost 1 base and the J gene lost 6 bases, with 12 bases spanning the gap. This CDR3 spans 14 amino acids. CDR1 and CDR2 from the germline V gene are SGHDN and FVKESK. The clonotype originates from a man younger than 30 in good health. Some clones in this sample may be carry-over from other donors' samples. The chain employs TRBV14 and TRBJ2-5; D gene unclear. The specimen sequenced was naive CD4+ T cells from PBMCs. Subset: CD45RA+ positively selected. CDR3 DNA sequence: TGTGCCAGCAGCCAAGTATCCAGCTCCCAGACCCAGTACTTC. Translating it yields CASSQVSSSQTQYF. The entire variable domain, with the rest obtained from reference TRBV14 and TRBJ2-5, is as follows: EAGVTQFPSHSVIEKGQTVTLRCDPISGHDNLYWYRRVMGKEIKFLLHFVKESKQDESGMPNNRFLAERTGGTYSTLKVQPAELEDSGVYFCASSQVSSSQTQYFGPGTRLLVL.